Reported below is one TCR beta chain. This sample is drawn from a study of T cells expressing NK-cell markers. The length of the CDR3 is 16 residues. For each CDR3 protein, TCRdb gives one entry from its re-call of the 5' RACE reads, without DNA. Recorded for this sample: hundreds of thousands of distinct CDR3 sequences. Sequenced sample: blood T cells: a sorted CD56 or NKG2C T cell subset, CD4+ or CD8+ T cells, or bulk PBMC T cells (not recorded which). The genes are TRBV12-3 or TRBV12-4 and TRBJ1-6; the TRBD1 assignment by TCRdb is unverifiable without DNA. This clonotype was obtained from a man younger than 35 in good health. CDR3 residues: CASSSTTGEFNSPLHF.